Below, 30 T cell receptor beta chains from the same sample are listed, as sequenced in a study of OX40 agonist ivuxolimab in advanced cancers. Library generation was performed with the immunoSEQ multiplex PCR assay. Imported from immuneACCESS, the table was reduced by TCRdb to in-frame sequences with V and J called. These copies leave out some clones; in studies compared against another copy, an unresolved V gene accounts for under half, and the cause of the remainder is not known. This sample is represented by around 68,000 clones; 86% of them were singletons. Approximately 1.2% of the sample is taken by the ten largest. The sequences come from CD4+ or CD8+ T cells sorted from blood, collected in a trial of the OX40 agonist ivuxolimab. The receptors come from an adult with an advanced solid tumor such as melanoma, head and neck, liver or kidney cancer.

This clone has a handful of counts. The chain links TRBV5-8 to TRBJ1-1; D gene unclear. V lost 4 bases and J lost 4, with 14 bases in between. This CDR3 has 14 amino acids. Germline CDR1 reads SGHTS; CDR2 reads YDEGEE. CDR3 residues: CASSKRSEGTEAFF. The CDR3 nucleotides are TGTGCCAGCAGCAAAAGGTCGGAAGGCACTGAAGCTTTCTTT.

The V call is TRBV6-1, the J call TRBJ1-3, with a weak D call TRBD1 (6 bases). V was pared by 2 bases and J by 4 bases, with 18 bases between. Germline CDR1 reads MNHNS; CDR2 reads SASEGT. The CDR3 runs 17 residues. The CDR3 region is CASSEPAGGLLGNTIYF. CDR3 in DNA: TGTGCCAGCAGTGAACCCGCCGGGGGGCTGTTGGGAAACACCATATATTTT.

The rearrangement links TRBV7-2 to TRBJ1-1; weak D call: TRBD1 (5 bases). V lost 4 bases to trimming and J lost 4 bases, with 13 bases between them. Germline CDR1 and CDR2: SGHTA and FQGNSA. This CDR3 is built from 14 residues. CDR3 coding DNA: TGTGCCAGCAGCTACACCAGGGAGAGCACTGAAGCTTTCTTT. Amino acid sequence: CASSYTRESTEAFF.

V gene TRBV18 combines with J gene TRBJ1-1; tentatively, D is TRBD1 (6 bases). The CDR3 totals 15 residues. The V gene's germline CDR1 is KGHSH and CDR2 LQKENI. With 4 bases removed from V and 1 base from J, the gap between germline ends came to 13 bases. In nucleotides, the CDR3 is TGTGCCAGCTCACAGAGCAGGGGCAAGAACACTGAAGCTTTCTTT. Amino acids: CASSQSRGKNTEAFF. Supplemented by reference TRBV18 and TRBJ1-1, the full variable domain reads NAGVMQNPRHLVRRRGQEARLRCSPMKGHSHVYWYRQLPEEGLKFMVYLQKENIIDESGMPKERFSAEFPKEGPSILRIQQVVRGDSAAYFCASSQSRGKNTEAFFGQGTRLTVV.

J is TRBJ2-5 and V is TRBV5-1, with a weak D call TRBD2 (6 bases). Germline CDR1 SGHRS, CDR2 YFSETQ. The V end lost 1 base, the J end lost 2 bases, and 12 bases lay between the germline ends. This CDR3 is built from 15 residues. CDR3 DNA: TGCGCCAGCAGCTTGCTACCAGGGAGGCAAGAGACCCAGTACTTC. Protein product: CASSLLPGRQETQYF. Looking up the rest from reference TRBV5-1 and TRBJ2-5 gives the full variable domain: KAGVTQTPRYLIKTRGQQVTLSCSPISGHRSVSWYQQTPGQGLQFLFEYFSETQRNKGNFPGRFSGRQFSNSRSEMNVSTLELGDSALYLCASSLLPGRQETQYFGPGTRLLVL.

The CDR3: CASSFGNSALGEQFF. CDR3 DNA sequence: TGCGCCAGCAGCTTTGGTAATAGCGCACTAGGGGAGCAGTTCTTC. The chain links TRBV5-1 to TRBJ2-1; D is perhaps TRBD2 (5 bases). This CDR3 spans 15 amino acids. V lost 2 bases and J lost 10, with 19 bases in between. Per the germline V gene, CDR1 is SGHRS and CDR2 is YFSETQ.

This chain joins TRBV6-5 and TRBJ2-7; 10 nucleotides align to TRBD2. The CDR3 runs to 15 residues. CDR1 MNHEY and CDR2 SVGAGI come from the germline V gene. With 6 bases clipped from V and 5 bases from J, the junction kept 10 bases outside the gene matches. In DNA form, the CDR3 reads TGTGCCAGCAGCGCTAGCGGGAGCCTTTTCGACGAGCAGTACTTC. Amino acid sequence: CASSASGSLFDEQYF.

The J gene is TRBJ2-1, the V gene TRBV11-3; unclear D gene. The CDR3 extends over 14 amino acids. Trimming removed 7 bases at V and 0 bases at J, with 10 bases between. Germline V lookup: CDR1 SGHNT, CDR2 YENEEA. CDR3 loop: CASTPFSSYNEQFF. CDR3 in DNA: TGTGCCAGCACCCCTTTCAGCTCCTACAATGAGCAGTTCTTC. Supplemented by reference TRBV11-3 and TRBJ2-1, the full variable domain reads EAGVVQSPRYKIIEKKQPVAFWCNPISGHNTLYWYLQNLGQGPELLIRYENEEAVDDSQLPKDRFSAERLKGVDSTLKIQPAELGDSAVYLCASTPFSSYNEQFFGPGTRLTVL.

V is TRBV7-6 and J is TRBJ2-1; TRBD2 aligns across 9 bases. Germline loops: CDR1 SGHVS, CDR2 FNYEAQ. V lost 0 bases, J lost 9 bases, and 12 bases stayed unmatched. The CDR3 contains 17 residues. CDR3 DNA sequence: TGTGCCAGCAGCTTAGCATCGACTTTAGCGGGAGACGGTGAGCAGTTCTTC. Its translation: CASSLASTLAGDGEQFF.

This chain joins TRBV6-1 and TRBJ2-7, with 8 bases identical to TRBD2. V was pared by 10 bases and J by 5 bases, with 7 bases of the junction left unmatched. In germline, CDR1 is MNHNS, CDR2 SASEGT. The CDR3 extends over 12 amino acids. CDR3 region: CAIAGTRDEQYF. CDR3 DNA sequence: TGTGCCATCGCCGGGACTAGAGACGAGCAGTACTTC.

V and J are TRBV6-5 and TRBJ2-7, with no clear D. The V end was cut by 2 bases, the J end by 0 bases, with 8 bases between. The CDR3 totals 14 residues. CDR1 and CDR2 (germline): MNHEY, SVGAGI. The CDR3 loop is CASSYRSSSYEQYF. In nucleotides, the CDR3 is TGTGCCAGCAGTTACCGCTCGTCCTCCTACGAGCAGTACTTC.

The chain links TRBV5-1 to TRBJ2-2, with 7 bases fitting TRBD1. The CDR3 length is 15 residues. Germline V lookup: CDR1 SGHRS, CDR2 YFSETQ. Trimming at V came to 2 bases and at J to 4 bases, leaving 5 bases not matched to a gene. The CDR3 sequence: CASSFTGDGTGELFF. The CDR3 DNA sequence: TGCGCCAGCAGCTTCACAGGGGATGGCACCGGGGAGCTGTTTTTT.

This chain connects TRBV5-1 to TRBJ2-3, with D perhaps assigned TRBD1 or TRBD2 (5 bases each). Germline V gene sequence: CDR1 SGHRS, CDR2 YFSETQ. V lost 4 bases and J lost 6, with 15 bases in between. The CDR3 totals 14 residues. The CDR3 loop is CASSRRSEGDTQYF. The CDR3, as DNA: TGCGCCAGCAGCCGGAGAAGTGAGGGGGATACGCAGTATTTT.

The chain links TRBV6-1 to TRBJ1-6; a possible D gene is TRBD1 (5 bases). With 2 bases removed from V and 2 bases from J, the gap between germline ends came to 13 bases. Per the germline V gene, CDR1 is MNHNS and CDR2 is SASEGT. The CDR3 extends over 17 amino acids. CDR3 nucleotide sequence: TGTGCCAGCAGTGAACAGGGAGTGCGCCCCTATAATTCACCCCTCCACTTT. The encoded protein is CASSEQGVRPYNSPLHF.

The chain has TRBV6-1 and TRBJ2-1; D unclear. The germline V gene encodes CDR1 MNHNS and CDR2 SASEGT. V shed 7 bases and J shed 8 bases, with 15 bases lying between them. The CDR3 totals 13 residues. The CDR3 DNA sequence: TGTGCCAGCACGAGGACGGCCTTAGATGAGCAGTTCTTC. Translated: CASTRTALDEQFF.

The rearrangement joins TRBV6-5 to TRBJ2-1; D uncertain. This CDR3 contains 13 residues. Trimming stripped 6 bases from V and 1 base from J, with 7 bases between. CDR1 is MNHEY and CDR2 is SVGAGI in the germline V gene. This chain's CDR3 is CASSQRSYNEQFF. The CDR3 nucleotides read TGTGCCAGCAGCCAAAGGTCCTACAATGAGCAGTTCTTC.

This chain connects TRBV7-8 to TRBJ2-3, with 7 positions matching TRBD1. The CDR3 totals 16 residues. V was pared by 3 bases and J by 3 bases, with 9 bases of the junction left unmatched. Germline V gives CDR1 SGHVS, CDR2 FQNEAQ. Written as DNA, the CDR3 is TGTGCCAGCAGCTTTTATGGAGACAGGGTTACAGATACGCAGTATTTT. It specifies CASSFYGDRVTDTQYF. The full variable domain, completed using reference TRBV7-8 and TRBJ2-3, is GAGVSQSPRYKVAKRGQDVALRCDPISGHVSLFWYQQALGQGPEFLTYFQNEAQLDKSGLPSDRFFAERPEGSVSTLKIQRTQQEDSAVYLCASSFYGDRVTDTQYFGPGTRLTVL.

The V call is TRBV19, the J call TRBJ1-1; D may be TRBD1 (5 bases). V was cut by 7 bases and J by 4 bases, with 16 bases left in between. The CDR3 contains 14 residues. Germline values: CDR1 LNHDA, CDR2 SQIVND (reference sequence). The CDR3 region has the DNA TGTGCCAGTACCTCGAGGGGAGAAGGCACTGAAGCTTTCTTT. Translating gives CASTSRGEGTEAFF.

J is TRBJ2-5 and V is TRBV14; D is possibly TRBD2 (6 bases). The ends were cut back, 4 bases at V and 2 bases at J, with 20 bases in the middle. Per germline, CDR1 SGHDN and CDR2 FVKESK. This CDR3 comprises 17 residues. CDR3 in DNA: TGTGCCAGCAGCCTATTGATGGGGGGTCCAATTCAAGAGACCCAGTACTTC. Translating it yields CASSLLMGGPIQETQYF.

V is TRBV6-1 and J is TRBJ1-5; 7 bases align to TRBD1. The CDR3 loop spans 15 amino acids. The junction had 11 bases not matched to a gene; V was cut back by 5 bases and J by 7 bases. CDR1 and CDR2 from the germline V gene are MNHNS and SASEGT. In DNA form, the CDR3 reads TGTGCCAGCAGTACCCTGACAGGGCTGACCCAGCCCCAGCATTTT. This gives the protein CASSTLTGLTQPQHF.

V is TRBV6-6 and J is TRBJ2-7; 9 bases agree with TRBD2. The germline gives CDR1 MNHNY, CDR2 SVGAGI (reference sequence). The V gene end was trimmed by 7 bases and the J gene end by 5 bases; junction bases not matched to a gene: 6. This CDR3 is built from 13 residues. The CDR3 bases are TGTGCCAGCACACGAGCGGGAGGACACGAGCAGTACTTC. Translated: CASTRAGGHEQYF.

The gene calls are TRBV6-1 and TRBJ2-7, with D hard to call. Trimming stripped 5 bases from V and 2 bases from J, with 10 bases between. The germline V gene encodes CDR1 MNHNS and CDR2 SASEGT. The CDR3 is 13 amino acids. The CDR3 bases are TGTGCCAGCAGTTATCGGCAAACCTACGAGCAGTACTTC. Protein product: CASSYRQTYEQYF.

The rearrangement joins TRBV7-8 to TRBJ1-2, with 9 bases identical to TRBD1. From germline, CDR1 is SGHVS and CDR2 FQNEAQ. This CDR3 contains 17 residues. V lost 5 bases to trimming and J lost 2 bases; unmatched junction nucleotides: 12. The CDR3 bases are TGTGCCAGCAGCCTGAGGACAGGGGAGGATTCAAACTATGGCTACACCTTC. Residues: CASSLRTGEDSNYGYTF. The full variable domain, completed using reference TRBV7-8 and TRBJ1-2, is GAGVSQSPRYKVAKRGQDVALRCDPISGHVSLFWYQQALGQGPEFLTYFQNEAQLDKSGLPSDRFFAERPEGSVSTLKIQRTQQEDSAVYLCASSLRTGEDSNYGYTFGSGTRLTVV.

This chain connects TRBV19 to TRBJ2-7; 7 bases map to TRBD1. J was trimmed by 0 bases and V by 5 bases; bases with no gene match: 7. The germline V gene has CDR1 LNHDA and CDR2 SQIVND (reference sequence). The CDR3 has 15 residues. The CDR3 sequence: CASSGPGQYSYEQYF. In DNA form, the CDR3 reads TGTGCCAGTAGTGGACCGGGACAGTACTCCTACGAGCAGTACTTC.

This chain joins TRBV7-9 and TRBJ2-7; D is ambiguous. Germline CDR1 and CDR2: SEHNR and FQNEAQ (reference sequence). Deletions cut 1 base from V and 2 bases from J, with 9 bases between. This CDR3 comprises 14 residues. CDR3 sequence reads: CASSLVTLTYEQYF. The CDR3 DNA reads TGTGCCAGCAGCTTAGTTACTCTCACCTACGAGCAGTACTTC.

This rearrangement joins TRBV5-5 to TRBJ2-7; TRBD1 is a possible D gene (6 bases). Trimming left V 4 bases short and J 2 bases short, with 13 bases between. The germline gives CDR1 SGHKS, CDR2 YYEKEE (reference sequence). This CDR3 is 14 amino acids long. For the CDR3, the DNA is TGTGCCAGCAGCCTACCGACAGGAACCTACGAGCAGTACTTC. Amino acid sequence: CASSLPTGTYEQYF.

The V and J genes are TRBV7-8 and TRBJ1-5; 9 bases fit TRBD1. The junction had 3 bases not matched to a gene; V was cut back by 3 bases and J by 3 bases. CDR1 and CDR2 from the germline V gene are SGHVS and FQNEAQ. CDR3 length: 15 residues. CDR3 protein: CASSLTGGINQPQHF. CDR3 coding DNA: TGTGCCAGCAGCTTGACAGGGGGAATCAATCAGCCCCAGCATTTT.

In regard to this clone: This sample includes further DNA sequences coding for the same CDR3. V usage is TRBV5-1 and J usage is TRBJ1-1; 9 bases fit TRBD1. The CDR3 contains 14 residues. CDR1 is SGHRS and CDR2 is YFSETQ in the germline V gene. V dropped 3 bases and J dropped 5; count of bases not matched to a gene: 5. The CDR3 here is CASSSTGTGTEAFF. The DNA of the CDR3 is TGCGCCAGCAGCTCGACCGGGACAGGGACTGAAGCTTTCTTT.

The genes are TRBV9 and TRBJ1-1; D possibly corresponds to TRBD1 (5 bases). Germline V gene data show CDR1 as SGDLS and CDR2 as YYNGEE. V lost 4 bases, J lost 5 bases, and 9 bases lay in between. This CDR3 has 12 residues. The DNA of the CDR3 is TGTGCCAGCAGCCCCCAGGGTACTGAAGCTTTCTTT. It codes for CASSPQGTEAFF.

The rearrangement links TRBV11-3 to TRBJ2-1, with 11 bases that match TRBD2. V shed 4 bases, J shed 4 bases, and the junction held 3 bases outside the gene matches. CDR1 is SGHNT, CDR2 YENEEA, per germline. There are 15 residues in the CDR3. Here the CDR3 DNA reads TGTGCCAGCAGCTCGGGACTAGCGGCTTACAATGAGCAGTTCTTC. Encoded protein: CASSSGLAAYNEQFF. The complete variable domain, with remaining parts taken from reference TRBV11-3 and TRBJ2-1, reads EAGVVQSPRYKIIEKKQPVAFWCNPISGHNTLYWYLQNLGQGPELLIRYENEEAVDDSQLPKDRFSAERLKGVDSTLKIQPAELGDSAVYLCASSSGLAAYNEQFFGPGTRLTVL.